A single sample is the source of the 22 T cell receptor beta chains below, sequenced in a study of blood T cell repertoires in COVID-19. TCRdb's copy holds only in-frame clones and misses some; the assay was immunoSEQ multiplex PCR. Here the sample spans roughly 62,000 clones, about 80% being singletons. The sequenced sample consisted of peripheral blood. These TCRs come from a man aged 60 to 69 with acute or convalescent COVID-19.

This chain connects TRBV18 to TRBJ1-6; TRBD1 agrees at 9 bases. Germline CDR1 KGHSH, CDR2 LQKENI. V lost 2 bases to trimming and J lost 3 bases; unmatched junction nucleotides: 2. This CDR3 has 16 amino acids. The CDR3 sequence: CASSPGTGYYNSPLHF. The CDR3 region has the DNA TGTGCCAGCTCACCAGGGACAGGGTACTATAATTCACCCCTCCACTTT.

Turning to this clone: A junction end diverges from the germline sequence, so it may reflect a read error. V and J are TRBV19 and TRBJ2-1, with 8 bases identical to TRBD1. Germline CDR1 is LNHDA and CDR2 is SQIVND (reference sequence). CDR3 length: 13 amino acids. Written as DNA, the CDR3 is TGTGCCAGTAGTATAGGAGGCGGGACAGGACAAGTCTTC. This codes for CASSIGGGTGQVF.

V and J are TRBV30 and TRBJ2-1; 10 bases match TRBD2. After removal of 2 bases from V and 6 bases from J, the junction contained 4 bases not matched to a gene. This CDR3 region has 14 residues. Germline CDR1 and CDR2: GTSNPN and SVGIG (reference sequence). CDR3 amino acids: CAWSLERGGNEQFF. CDR3 DNA sequence: TGTGCCTGGAGTCTGGAGCGGGGGGGCAATGAGCAGTTCTTC. The complete variable domain, with remaining parts taken from reference TRBV30 and TRBJ2-1, reads SQTIHQWPATLVQPVGSPLSLECTVEGTSNPNLYWYRQAAGRGLQLLFYSVGIGQISSEVPQNLSASRPQDRQFILSSKKLLLSDSGFYLCAWSLERGGNEQFFGPGTRLTVL.

As DNA, the CDR3 is TGTGCCAGCAGCTTTCGGACTATCGCTTACAATGAGCAGTTCTTC. Its protein product is CASSFRTIAYNEQFF. This chain uses TRBV11-2 with TRBJ2-1; possibly TRBD2 for D (6 bases). V was shortened by 3 bases and J by 4 bases, with 13 bases between the two germline ends. The CDR3 has 15 amino acids. The germline V gene encodes CDR1 SGHAT and CDR2 FQNNGV.

This chain joins TRBV7-2 and TRBJ2-2; TRBD2 agrees at 8 bases. The CDR3 length is 18 residues. V lost 0 bases, J lost 5 bases, and 11 bases stayed unmatched. From germline, CDR1 is SGHTA and CDR2 FQGNSA. CDR3 bases: TGTGCCAGCAGCTTAGCGGGGTGGCAGCGGGGGAGTACCGGGGAGCTGTTTTTT. This translates into CASSLAGWQRGSTGELFF.

V usage is TRBV5-1 and J usage is TRBJ1-4, with 9 bases fitting TRBD1. V lost 4 bases to trimming and J lost 8 bases; unmatched junction nucleotides: 9. The CDR3 loop spans 15 amino acids. From germline, CDR1 is SGHRS and CDR2 YFSETQ. Here the CDR3 reads CASSRQGDRDEKLFF. The DNA of the CDR3 is TGCGCCAGCAGCCGTCAGGGGGACAGGGACGAAAAACTGTTTTTT.

The V call is TRBV7-2, the J call TRBJ2-7; D may be TRBD1 (5 bases). Trimming removed 0 bases at V and 3 bases at J, with 15 bases between. This CDR3 is built from 16 residues. In germline, CDR1 is SGHTA, CDR2 FQGNSA. Written as DNA, the CDR3 is TGTGCCAGCAGCTTAGCGATTACAGGACAAGACTACGAGCAGTACTTC. Amino acid sequence: CASSLAITGQDYEQYF.

The rearrangement joins TRBV5-1 to TRBJ2-2; unclear D gene. The germline V gene has CDR1 SGHRS and CDR2 YFSETQ. The ends were cut back, 0 bases at V and 3 bases at J, with 3 bases in the middle. This CDR3 has 13 amino acids. CDR3 sequence reads: CASSLGDTGELFF. The CDR3 region has the DNA TGCGCCAGCAGCTTGGGAGACACCGGGGAGCTGTTTTTT.

The chain recombines TRBV14 with TRBJ2-3; TRBD1 is a possible D gene (5 bases). Trimming shortened V by 0 bases and J by 0 bases, and 13 bases separated the two germline ends. Germline-derived CDR1 and CDR2 are SGHDN and FVKESK. The CDR3 extends over 17 amino acids. The CDR3 here is CASSQDPDRASTDTQYF. CDR3 nucleotide sequence: TGTGCCAGCAGCCAAGATCCTGACAGAGCTAGCACAGATACGCAGTATTTT.

The chain carries TRBV11-2 and TRBJ2-2; 9 bases align to TRBD1. CDR3 length equals 16 residues. The germline V gene encodes CDR1 SGHAT and CDR2 FQNNGV. Unmatched junction bases numbered 8, after V lost 4 bases and J lost 5 bases. The CDR3 reads CASSYAGQGGTGELFF. DNA for the CDR3: TGTGCCAGCAGCTACGCGGGACAGGGAGGGACCGGGGAGCTGTTTTTT.

About this clone: In the same sample, other DNA sequences code for this CDR3. CDR3 bases: TGTGCCAGCAGTCCTGGAGGCACTGAAGCTTTCTTT. This translates into CASSPGGTEAFF. The V call is TRBV2, the J call TRBJ1-1; D ambiguous. Germline V CDR1 and CDR2: SNHLY, FYNNEI. The length of the CDR3 is 12 residues. The V end lost 5 bases, the J end lost 4 bases, and 8 bases lay between the germline ends.

The chain uses TRBV14 and TRBJ2-7; TRBD1 matches at 10 bases. J lost 2 bases, V lost 3 bases, and 10 bases had no gene match. The CDR3 contains 17 residues. From germline, CDR1 is SGHDN and CDR2 FVKESK. As DNA, the CDR3 is TGTGCCAGCAGCCACCACTTTCCGGGACAGGGGACCTACGAGCAGTACTTC. Protein product: CASSHHFPGQGTYEQYF.

In its sample, this clone was seen a few times. The V call is TRBV19, the J call TRBJ1-6; D uncertain. The ends were cut back, 7 bases at V and 2 bases at J, with 6 bases in the middle. The CDR3 has 13 residues. In germline, CDR1 is LNHDA, CDR2 SQIVND (reference sequence). CDR3 sequence reads: CASTGTYNSPLHF. The DNA for the CDR3 is TGTGCCAGTACGGGGACCTATAATTCACCCCTCCACTTT.

The chain couples TRBV5-4 to TRBJ2-7; 11 bases map to TRBD2. Germline values: CDR1 SGHNT, CDR2 YYREEE (reference sequence). V dropped 0 bases and J dropped 3; count of bases not matched to a gene: 2. The CDR3 totals 15 residues. Here the CDR3 DNA reads TGTGCCAGCAGCTTGGAACTAGCGGGGGACTACGAGCAGTACTTC. Translated, it gives CASSLELAGDYEQYF. The full variable domain, in which reference TRBV5-4 and TRBJ2-7 provide the parts outside the CDR3, is ETGVTQSPTHLIKTRGQQVTLRCSSQSGHNTVSWYQQALGQGPQFIFQYYREEENGRGNFPPRFSGLQFPNYSSELNVNALELDDSALYLCASSLELAGDYEQYFGPGTRLTVT.

The CDR3 loop is CASSPPGGETQYF. As DNA, the CDR3 is TGTGCCAGCAGCCCCCCGGGTGGCGAGACCCAGTACTTC. The V gene is TRBV11-3, the J gene TRBJ2-5, with unresolved D. The CDR3 totals 13 residues. Germline assignment: CDR1 SGHNT and CDR2 YENEEA. V dropped 5 bases and J dropped 5 bases, with 12 bases sitting between them.

The chain carries TRBV5-1 and TRBJ2-2; 10 nucleotides match TRBD1. J was trimmed by 7 bases and V by 1 base; bases with no gene match: 25. This CDR3 spans 22 amino acids. Per germline, CDR1 SGHRS and CDR2 YFSETQ. The CDR3 DNA follows: TGCGCCAGCAGCTTGCGTCCCCTTCCATCCCCCCGGGACAGGGGATATGTCGGGGAGCTGTTTTTT. Translated: CASSLRPLPSPRDRGYVGELFF.

This clone was recorded only once. The chain uses TRBV2 and TRBJ2-7, with D unresolved. V dropped 5 bases and J dropped 6 bases, with 8 bases sitting between them. This CDR3 spans 11 amino acids. Germline values: CDR1 SNHLY, CDR2 FYNNEI. The CDR3 sequence is CASSRDSEQYF. As DNA, the CDR3 is TGTGCCAGCAGTCGAGACTCCGAGCAGTACTTC. The full variable domain, rest sourced from reference TRBV2 and TRBJ2-7, is EPEVTQTPSHQVTQMGQEVILRCVPISNHLYFYWYRQILGQKVEFLVSFYNNEISEKSEIFDDQFSVERPDGSNFTLKIRSTKLEDSAMYFCASSRDSEQYFGPGTRLTVT.

The V call is TRBV5-4, the J call TRBJ2-1, with TRBD1 identical over 10 bases. Germline lookup yields CDR1 SGHNT and CDR2 YYREEE (reference sequence). The V gene end was trimmed by 5 bases and the J gene end by 3 bases; junction bases not matched to a gene: 11. There are 17 residues in the CDR3. The chain's CDR3 is CASRPGTGATLYNEQFF. For the CDR3, the DNA is TGTGCCAGCAGGCCCGGGACAGGGGCGACACTCTACAATGAGCAGTTCTTC.

V is TRBV5-1 and J is TRBJ1-1; D is unresolved. The CDR3 runs to 13 residues. Between the trimmed V and J ends, which lost 3 bases and 0 bases, there was a span of 6 bases. The germline CDR1 and CDR2 sequences are SGHRS and YFSETQ. The CDR3 loop reads CASSSLMNTEAFF. The DNA for the CDR3 is TGCGCCAGCAGCTCCCTAATGAACACTGAAGCTTTCTTT.

The CDR3 loop reads CASSLARAGNTIYF. The CDR3 DNA sequence: TGTGCCAGCAGCTTAGCCCGGGCTGGAAACACCATATATTTT. The chain has TRBV7-9 and TRBJ1-3; no firm D call. CDR3 length: 14 residues. V gave up 0 bases and J gave up 2 bases, with 5 bases separating them. Per germline, CDR1 SEHNR and CDR2 FQNEAQ (reference sequence).

The chain is built from TRBV18 and TRBJ2-1; tentative D call: TRBD1 (5 bases). V lost 3 bases to trimming and J lost 8 bases, with 11 bases between them. CDR1 is KGHSH, CDR2 LQKENI, per germline. The CDR3 consists of 13 residues. CDR3: CASSPRPTDEQFF. The CDR3 DNA sequence: TGTGCCAGCTCACCGCGCCCGACAGATGAGCAGTTCTTC.

V and J are TRBV7-8 and TRBJ2-5; the D gene is possibly TRBD2 (7 bases). CDR1 is SGHVS and CDR2 is FQNEAQ in the germline V gene. Trimming pared 5 bases from V and 1 base from J, leaving 14 bases between. The CDR3 runs to 15 residues. The CDR3 sequence is CASSRGGGGQETQYF. The CDR3, as DNA: TGTGCCAGCAGCCGAGGAGGGGGGGGCCAAGAGACCCAGTACTTC. Looking up the rest from reference TRBV7-8 and TRBJ2-5 gives the full variable domain: GAGVSQSPRYKVAKRGQDVALRCDPISGHVSLFWYQQALGQGPEFLTYFQNEAQLDKSGLPSDRFFAERPEGSVSTLKIQRTQQEDSAVYLCASSRGGGGQETQYFGPGTRLLVL.